These 31 T cell receptor beta chains were all obtained from the same sample, sequenced in a study of CD8 T cells in ankylosing spondylitis. Study results and limitations: One TCR beta motif, made up of eight highly homologous variants, appeared characteristic of ankylosing spondylitis blood.

Using its own MiXCR run on the 5' RACE reads, TCRdb lists one record per CDR3 protein. Of hundreds of thousands of distinct CDR3 sequences listed, approximately 12% are singletons. These receptors' antigens are unknown. Material for sequencing was blood, either unsorted or a sorted T cell fraction (not recorded which). These receptors were collected from a male donor with ankylosing spondylitis.

This chain joins TRBV27 and TRBJ2-4; D may match TRBD1 or TRBD2 (5 bases each). Trimming removed 5 bases from V and 4 bases from J, with 21 bases in between. The CDR3 is made up of 17 amino acids. Germline V gene lookup returns CDR1 MNHEY and CDR2 SMNVEV (reference sequence). The chain's CDR3 is CASSPQGRIGPKNIQYF. In nucleotides, the CDR3 is TGTGCCAGCAGTCCCCAGGGACGTATTGGACCTAAAAACATTCAGTACTTC.

The rearrangement uses TRBV5-1 and TRBJ2-2; D is possibly TRBD1 or TRBD2 (6 bases each). V gave up 2 bases and J gave up 0 bases, with 11 bases separating them. Germline-derived CDR1 and CDR2 are SGHRS and YFSETQ. CDR3 size: 16 residues. In nucleotides, the CDR3 is TGCGCCAGCAGCTTCCAAGGGGGGACGAACACCGGGGAGCTGTTTTTT. Amino acids: CASSFQGGTNTGELFF.

This chain uses TRBV24-1 with TRBJ2-7; D is unclear. Trimming stripped 5 bases from V and 7 bases from J, with 11 bases between. This CDR3 is built from 12 residues. The germline CDR1 and CDR2 sequences are KGHDR and SFDVKD. The CDR3 spells CATSVIRCEQYF. In DNA form, the CDR3 reads TGTGCCACCAGTGTTATCAGGTGTGAGCAGTACTTC.

The CDR3 DNA reads as TGTGCCAGCAGTCCCTACAGGGCGCAGAACACTGAAGCTTTCTTT. Its protein is CASSPYRAQNTEAFF. The chain links TRBV6-1 to TRBJ1-1; tentative D call: TRBD1 (6 bases). Germline V gene sequence: CDR1 MNHNS, CDR2 SASEGT. With 5 bases removed from V and 1 base from J, the gap between germline ends came to 14 bases. The CDR3 extends over 15 amino acids.

This clonotype came up many times. The chain recombines TRBV5-1 with TRBJ1-1; a weak D match, TRBD1 (5 bases). This CDR3 has 14 amino acids. The V gene's germline CDR1 is SGHRS and CDR2 YFSETQ. V gave up 0 bases and J gave up 6 bases, with 12 bases separating them. Here the CDR3 reads CASSLAGDRPEAFF. The CDR3 region has the DNA TGCGCCAGCAGCTTGGCCGGGGACCGACCTGAAGCTTTCTTT.

This clonotype was counted at least ten times. The chain employs TRBV7-2 and TRBJ1-6; 8 positions match TRBD1. CDR3 length equals 15 residues. V shed 2 bases, J shed 7 bases, and the junction held 4 bases outside the gene matches. Germline loops: CDR1 SGHTA, CDR2 FQGNSA. CDR3 protein: CASSLLQGANSPLHF. The CDR3 DNA sequence: TGTGCCAGCAGCTTACTTCAGGGGGCAAATTCACCCCTCCACTTT.

The table lists this clonotype with a few counts. The chain has TRBV29-1 and TRBJ1-1; D is perhaps TRBD1 (5 bases). This CDR3 region has 14 residues. V lost 7 bases and J 2 bases, leaving 17 bases between the germline ends. Germline V CDR1 and CDR2: SQVTM, ANQGSEA. In nucleotides, the CDR3 is TGCAGCGCTGGGGCCCACACAACAAACACTGAAGCTTTCTTT. It encodes CSAGAHTTNTEAFF.

Many counts were recorded for this clonotype. This chain connects TRBV7-2 to TRBJ1-5; D gene unclear. V lost 5 bases, J lost 11 bases, and 16 bases lay in between. The CDR3 runs 13 residues. CDR1 is SGHTA and CDR2 is FQGNSA in the germline V gene. The CDR3 sequence: CASSAQFRHAQHF. The CDR3, as DNA: TGTGCCAGCAGCGCACAATTCCGGCATGCCCAGCATTTT.

There are a few counts of this clonotype. This chain uses TRBV29-1 with TRBJ2-3; either TRBD1 or TRBD2 may fit D (5 bases each). The length of the CDR3 is 13 residues. CDR1 is SQVTM, CDR2 ANQGSEA, per germline. Trimming cost V 6 bases and J 4 bases, with 14 bases left between them. This CDR3 reads CSVAPGPADTQYF. The CDR3 coding sequence is TGCAGCGTCGCCCCGGGGCCGGCAGATACGCAGTATTTT.

The gene calls are TRBV20-1 and TRBJ2-3; a possible D gene is TRBD2 (6 bases). Trimming took off 0 bases at V and 4 bases at J, with 14 bases between the two ends. The CDR3 is 15 amino acids. From germline, CDR1 is DFQATT and CDR2 SNEGSKA (reference sequence). The CDR3 is CSARDPGSGPDTQYF. The CDR3 DNA reads as TGCAGTGCTAGAGATCCTGGTAGCGGCCCAGATACGCAGTATTTT.

The V call is TRBV7-9, the J call TRBJ2-4; TRBD2 matches 8 bases. Trimming cost V 3 bases and J 9 bases; bases outside gene matches: 10. The germline gives CDR1 SEHNR, CDR2 FQNEAQ (reference sequence). This CDR3 is 15 amino acids long. Here the CDR3 reads CASSFEAGEPLIQYF. DNA of the CDR3: TGTGCCAGCAGCTTTGAAGCGGGAGAGCCACTCATTCAGTACTTC.

This clonotype was detected only a few times. The V call is TRBV6-6, the J call TRBJ1-1, with D hard to call. Germline V CDR1 and CDR2: MNHNY, SVGAGI (reference sequence). The CDR3 contains 11 residues. V was cut by 7 bases and J by 2 bases, with 5 bases left in between. CDR3 protein: CASKLNTEAFF. CDR3 in DNA: TGTGCCAGCAAATTAAACACTGAAGCTTTCTTT.

There are many counts of this clonotype. V gene TRBV5-1 combines with J gene TRBJ2-1, with 13 positions matching TRBD2. Germline V CDR1 and CDR2: SGHRS, YFSETQ. CDR3 size: 17 residues. V lost 0 bases, J lost 8 bases, and 8 bases stayed unmatched. The CDR3 DNA reads as TGCGCCAGCAGCTTGGCGCTTGGGACTAGCGGGAACCATGAGCAGTTCTTC. It is translated as CASSLALGTSGNHEQFF.

A few counts support this clonotype. The chain couples TRBV10-2 to TRBJ2-7, with 14 bases identical to TRBD2. The germline V gene has CDR1 WSHSY and CDR2 SAAADI. There are 14 residues in the CDR3. The V segment lost 9 bases and the J segment 7 bases; nucleotides outside the gene matches: 8. This CDR3 reads CASAPGLAGVEQYF. CDR3 nucleotides: TGCGCCAGTGCTCCGGGACTAGCGGGAGTTGAGCAGTACTTC.

This rearrangement joins TRBV7-2 to TRBJ1-2, with no clear D. From germline, CDR1 is SGHTA and CDR2 FQGNSA. The CDR3 contains 14 residues. With 6 bases removed from V and 7 bases from J, the gap between germline ends came to 18 bases. Written as DNA, the CDR3 is TGTGCCAGCAGTTTCAGTGCGGTTTCGGTTGGCTACACCTTC. It is translated as CASSFSAVSVGYTF.

The chain is built from TRBV20-1 and TRBJ2-1, with D tentatively TRBD2 (5 bases). Deletions cut 1 base from V and 4 bases from J, with 8 bases between. CDR1 is DFQATT, CDR2 SNEGSKA, per germline (reference sequence). CDR3 length: 13 residues. This CDR3 reads CSARGRRYNEQFF. CDR3 coding DNA: TGCAGTGCTAGAGGGAGGAGGTACAATGAGCAGTTCTTC.

This clonotype was counted between two and nine times. This chain joins TRBV5-1 and TRBJ2-3, with 15 bases lining up with TRBD2. J was trimmed by 6 bases and V by 4 bases; bases with no gene match: 6. Germline CDR1 reads SGHRS; CDR2 reads YFSETQ. This CDR3 has 16 residues. The CDR3 loop reads CASSPWTSGRADTQYF. The DNA of the CDR3 is TGCGCCAGCAGCCCATGGACTAGCGGGAGGGCGGATACGCAGTATTTT.

V usage is TRBV12-5 and J usage is TRBJ2-1; perhaps TRBD2 as D (6 bases). CDR3 size: 14 residues. V lost 7 bases and J 6 bases, leaving 16 bases between the germline ends. Germline CDR1 LGHNT, CDR2 FRNRAP. CDR3: CASAPGGAINEQFF. CDR3 coding DNA: TGTGCTAGTGCCCCTGGCGGGGCAATCAATGAGCAGTTCTTC. Filled out from reference TRBV12-5 and TRBJ2-1, the complete variable domain reads DARVTQTPRHKVTEMGQEVTMRCQPILGHNTVFWYRQTMMQGLELLAYFRNRAPLDDSGMPKDRFSAEMPDATLATLKIQPSEPRDSAVYFCASAPGGAINEQFFGPGTRLTVL.

This clonotype was counted a few times. J is TRBJ2-1 and V is TRBV7-3; tentatively, D is TRBD1 or TRBD2 (7 bases each). Germline CDR1 SGHTA, CDR2 FQGTGA. The CDR3 covers 14 residues. Trimming left V 8 bases short and J 8 bases short, with 19 bases between. The CDR3 sequence: CASGIQGGPDEQFF. CDR3 DNA: TGTGCCAGCGGGATCCAGGGGGGGCCGGATGAGCAGTTCTTC.

This clonotype was observed once. V and J are TRBV7-2 and TRBJ1-2; tentatively, D is TRBD1 (5 bases). The length of the CDR3 is 13 residues. In germline, CDR1 is SGHTA, CDR2 FQGNSA. V gave up 4 bases and J gave up 8 bases, with 14 bases separating them. The CDR3 spells CASSWKRDGGYTF. As DNA, the CDR3 is TGTGCCAGCAGCTGGAAAAGGGACGGGGGCTACACCTTC. Using reference TRBV7-2 and TRBJ1-2 for the parts outside the CDR3, the full variable domain is GAGVSQSPSNKVTEKGKDVELRCDPISGHTALYWYRQSLGQGLEFLIYFQGNSAPDKSGLPSDRFSAERTGGSVSTLTIQRTQQEDSAVYLCASSWKRDGGYTFGSGTRLTVV.

This clonotype was seen ten or more times. The chain links TRBV9 to TRBJ1-4; D gene uncertain. Looked up from germline, CDR1 is SGDLS and CDR2 is YYNGEE. There are 14 residues in the CDR3. V lost 0 bases to trimming and J lost 4 bases, with 7 bases between them. For the CDR3, the DNA is TGTGCCAGCAGCGTAGAAGGCAGTAATGAAAAACTGTTTTTT. Residues: CASSVEGSNEKLFF.

This clonotype was counted between two and nine times. The chain joins TRBV7-2 to TRBJ2-3; D is uncertain. Germline V CDR1 and CDR2: SGHTA, FQGNSA. Trimming removed 3 bases at V and 4 bases at J, with 8 bases between. The CDR3 consists of 13 residues. The CDR3 DNA reads TGTGCCAGCAGCTTGACCACCGCAGATACGCAGTATTTT. The encoded protein is CASSLTTADTQYF.

This clonotype was counted at least ten times. The chain carries TRBV20-1 and TRBJ2-4; D gene unclear. The germline V gene encodes CDR1 DFQATT and CDR2 SNEGSKA (reference sequence). Trimming removed 5 bases from V and 3 bases from J, with 8 bases in between. The CDR3 is 12 amino acids. The CDR3 reads CSASPLKNIQYF. The DNA of the CDR3 is TGCAGTGCTTCTCCCCTCAAAAACATTCAGTACTTC.

This sequence joins TRBV7-6 and TRBJ2-1, with 9 bases fitting TRBD1. The germline CDR1 and CDR2 sequences are SGHVS and FNYEAQ. With 4 bases clipped from V and 5 bases from J, the junction kept 9 bases outside the gene matches. CDR3 length: 16 residues. This CDR3 reads CASSSTGDRVDNEQFF. CDR3 coding DNA: TGTGCCAGCAGCTCGACTGGGGACAGGGTCGACAATGAGCAGTTCTTC.

In this sample, this clonotype turned up a few times. The chain is built from TRBV7-6 and TRBJ2-5; D remains ambiguous. The germline V gene encodes CDR1 SGHVS and CDR2 FNYEAQ. V was trimmed by 1 base and J by 6 bases, leaving 9 bases between them. This CDR3 is 13 amino acids long. CDR3: CASSLGVPKTQYF. CDR3 DNA: TGTGCCAGCAGCTTAGGGGTACCAAAGACCCAGTACTTC.

This clonotype was seen many times. The chain couples TRBV6-2 or TRBV6-3 to TRBJ1-5; TRBD1 agrees at 8 bases. Per germline, CDR1 MNHEY and CDR2 SVGEGT. This CDR3 has 14 residues. Trimming cost V 5 bases and J 7 bases; bases outside gene matches: 7. The DNA of the CDR3 is TGTGCCAGCAGTCCGGACAGGGTTTGGCAGCCCCAGCATTTT. Its translation is CASSPDRVWQPQHF.

This clonotype was detected ten times or more. The gene calls are TRBV10-3 and TRBJ2-7; TRBD1 aligns across 8 bases. Germline V gene data show CDR1 as ENHRY and CDR2 as SYGVKD. This CDR3 comprises 14 residues. V lost 6 bases, J lost 3 bases, and 7 bases stayed unmatched. CDR3 loop: CAISTGQDIYEQYF. CDR3 DNA sequence: TGTGCCATCAGCACGGGACAGGATATCTACGAGCAGTACTTC.

This clonotype was counted between two and nine times. This rearrangement joins TRBV7-2 to TRBJ1-5; no definite D call. Germline CDR1 and CDR2: SGHTA and FQGNSA. There are 15 residues in the CDR3. The V and J ends lost 7 bases and 0 bases respectively, with 13 bases between them. The CDR3 DNA sequence: TGTGCCAGCACCCTCACCGTTTATAGCAATCAGCCCCAGCATTTT. Its protein is CASTLTVYSNQPQHF.

The chain combines TRBV20-1 with TRBJ2-5, with 9 bases matching TRBD2. The germline CDR1 and CDR2 sequences are DFQATT and SNEGSKA (reference sequence). This CDR3 spans 18 amino acids. The junction had 15 bases not matched to a gene; V was cut back by 3 bases and J by 1 base. The CDR3 coding sequence is TGCAGTGCTAGTTCTCCCTTAGCGGGGGTTTCCCCCCAAGAGACCCAGTACTTC. It is translated as CSASSPLAGVSPQETQYF.

There are a few counts of this clonotype. The rearrangement links TRBV7-2 to TRBJ1-3; D is uncertain. V gave up 5 bases and J gave up 0 bases, with 14 bases separating them. Looked up from germline, CDR1 is SGHTA and CDR2 is FQGNSA. This CDR3 region has 16 residues. CDR3 in DNA: TGTGCCAGCAGCCCCCGACTGGATGCCTCTGGAAACACCATATATTTT. Amino acid sequence: CASSPRLDASGNTIYF.

V is TRBV28 and J is TRBJ2-4; perhaps TRBD2 as D (5 bases). The CDR3 runs to 15 residues. CDR1 MDHEN and CDR2 SYDVKM come from the germline V gene. The V and J ends lost 4 bases and 1 base respectively, with 11 bases between them. Written as DNA, the CDR3 is TGTGCCAGCAGTTCGGGAAGGGCTGCCAAAAACATTCAGTACTTC. It encodes CASSSGRAAKNIQYF.